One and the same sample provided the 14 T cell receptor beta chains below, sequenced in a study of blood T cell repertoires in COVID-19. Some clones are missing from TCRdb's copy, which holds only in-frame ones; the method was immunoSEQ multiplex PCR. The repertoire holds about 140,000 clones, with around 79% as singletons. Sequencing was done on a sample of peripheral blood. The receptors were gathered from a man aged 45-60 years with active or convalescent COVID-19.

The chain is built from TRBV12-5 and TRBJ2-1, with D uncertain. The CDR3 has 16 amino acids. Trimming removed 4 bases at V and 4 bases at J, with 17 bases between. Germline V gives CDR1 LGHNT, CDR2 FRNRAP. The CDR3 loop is CASGSGRSDSYNEQFF. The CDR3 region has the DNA TGTGCTAGTGGTTCGGGTCGGAGCGACTCATACAATGAGCAGTTCTTC. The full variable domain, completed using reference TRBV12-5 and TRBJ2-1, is DARVTQTPRHKVTEMGQEVTMRCQPILGHNTVFWYRQTMMQGLELLAYFRNRAPLDDSGMPKDRFSAEMPDATLATLKIQPSEPRDSAVYFCASGSGRSDSYNEQFFGPGTRLTVL.

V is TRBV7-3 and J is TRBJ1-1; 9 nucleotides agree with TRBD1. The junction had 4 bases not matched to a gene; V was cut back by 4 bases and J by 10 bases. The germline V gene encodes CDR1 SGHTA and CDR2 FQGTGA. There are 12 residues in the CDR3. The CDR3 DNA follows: TGTGCCAGCAGCTCGCAGGGACAGGGAGCTTTCTTT. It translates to CASSSQGQGAFF.

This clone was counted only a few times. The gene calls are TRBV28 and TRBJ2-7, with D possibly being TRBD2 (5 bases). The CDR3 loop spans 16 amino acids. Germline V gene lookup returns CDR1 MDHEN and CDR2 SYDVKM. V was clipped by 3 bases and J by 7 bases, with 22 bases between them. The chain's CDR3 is CASSFVAVRRGREQYF. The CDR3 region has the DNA TGTGCCAGCAGTTTCGTGGCTGTACGCCGAGGGCGAGAGCAGTACTTC.

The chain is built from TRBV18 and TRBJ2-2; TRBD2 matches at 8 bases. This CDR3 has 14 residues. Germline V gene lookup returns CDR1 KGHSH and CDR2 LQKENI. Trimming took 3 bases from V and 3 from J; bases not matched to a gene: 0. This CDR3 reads CASSPGLDTGELFF. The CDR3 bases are TGTGCCAGCTCACCGGGACTAGACACCGGGGAGCTGTTTTTT. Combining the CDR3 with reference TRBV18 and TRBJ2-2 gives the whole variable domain NAGVMQNPRHLVRRRGQEARLRCSPMKGHSHVYWYRQLPEEGLKFMVYLQKENIIDESGMPKERFSAEFPKEGPSILRIQQVVRGDSAAYFCASSPGLDTGELFFGEGSRLTVL.

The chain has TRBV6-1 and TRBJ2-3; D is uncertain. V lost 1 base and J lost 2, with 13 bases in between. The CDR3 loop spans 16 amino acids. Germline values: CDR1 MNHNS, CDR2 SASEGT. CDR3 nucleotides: TGTGCCAGCAGTGAAGACGTCGGGTCCCCCACAGATACGCAGTATTTT. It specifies CASSEDVGSPTDTQYF.

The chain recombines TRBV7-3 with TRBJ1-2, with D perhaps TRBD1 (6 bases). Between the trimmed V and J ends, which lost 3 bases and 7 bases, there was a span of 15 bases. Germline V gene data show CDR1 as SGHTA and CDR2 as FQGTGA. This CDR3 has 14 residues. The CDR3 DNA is TGTGCCAGCAGCTTGGGACACCTAGAGGGTGGCTACACCTTC. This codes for CASSLGHLEGGYTF.

CDR3 protein: CASNASGRGSYEQYF. The CDR3 bases are TGTGCCAGCAATGCTAGCGGGCGGGGAAGCTACGAGCAGTACTTC. This chain uses TRBV28 with TRBJ2-7; 8 bases align to TRBD2. CDR3 length: 15 amino acids. The germline gives CDR1 MDHEN, CDR2 SYDVKM. The J segment lost 3 bases and the V segment lost 7 bases, leaving 11 bases of the junction unmatched.

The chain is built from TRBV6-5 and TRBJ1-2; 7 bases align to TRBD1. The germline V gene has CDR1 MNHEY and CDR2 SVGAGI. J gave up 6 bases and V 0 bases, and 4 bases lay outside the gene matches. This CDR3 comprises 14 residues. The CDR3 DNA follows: TGTGCCAGCAGTTACTCGACAGGGTCGGATGGCTACACCTTC. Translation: CASSYSTGSDGYTF.

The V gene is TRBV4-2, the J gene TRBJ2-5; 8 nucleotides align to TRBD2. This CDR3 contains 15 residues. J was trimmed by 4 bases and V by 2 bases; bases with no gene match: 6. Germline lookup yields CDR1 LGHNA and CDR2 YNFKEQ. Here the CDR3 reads CASSQRAGAGETQYF. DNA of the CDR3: TGTGCCAGCAGCCAAAGAGCGGGAGCAGGAGAGACCCAGTACTTC.

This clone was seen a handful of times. The CDR3 loop is CASSLYGPGTGELFF. The CDR3, as DNA: TGTGCCAGCAGCTTATATGGTCCGGGCACCGGGGAGCTGTTTTTT. The gene calls are TRBV7-3 and TRBJ2-2, with unresolved D. CDR3 size: 15 residues. Germline V gene data show CDR1 as SGHTA and CDR2 as FQGTGA. The germline V and J ends were trimmed by 2 bases and 4 bases, with 11 bases remaining between them.

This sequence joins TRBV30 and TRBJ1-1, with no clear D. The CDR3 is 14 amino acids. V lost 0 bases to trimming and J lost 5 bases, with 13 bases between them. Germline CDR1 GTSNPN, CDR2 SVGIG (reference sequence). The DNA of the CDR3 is TGTGCCTGGAGTGTAGGGCCGGGGAGGACTGAAGCTTTCTTT. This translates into CAWSVGPGRTEAFF.

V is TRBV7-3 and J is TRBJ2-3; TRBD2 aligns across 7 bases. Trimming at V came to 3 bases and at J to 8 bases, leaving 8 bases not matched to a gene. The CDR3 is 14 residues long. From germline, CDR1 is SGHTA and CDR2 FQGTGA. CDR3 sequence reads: CASSFASGKATQYF. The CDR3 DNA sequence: TGTGCCAGCAGCTTCGCCAGCGGGAAGGCTACGCAGTATTTT. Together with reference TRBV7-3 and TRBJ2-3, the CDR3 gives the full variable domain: GAGVSQTPSNKVTEKGKYVELRCDPISGHTALYWYRQSLGQGPEFLIYFQGTGAADDSGLPNDRFFAVRPEGSVSTLKIQRTERGDSAVYLCASSFASGKATQYFGPGTRLTVL.

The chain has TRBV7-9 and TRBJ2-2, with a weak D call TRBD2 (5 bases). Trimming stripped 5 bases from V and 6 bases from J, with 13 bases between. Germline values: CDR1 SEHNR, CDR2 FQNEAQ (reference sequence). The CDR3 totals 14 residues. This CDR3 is CASSLLEKAGELFF. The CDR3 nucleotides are TGTGCCAGCAGCCTACTAGAGAAGGCCGGGGAGCTGTTTTTT.

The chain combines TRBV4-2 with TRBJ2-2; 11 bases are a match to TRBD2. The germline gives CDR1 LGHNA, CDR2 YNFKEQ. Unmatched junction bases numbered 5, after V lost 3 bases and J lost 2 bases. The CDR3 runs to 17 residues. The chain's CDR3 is CASSQRLAGLNTGELFF. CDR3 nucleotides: TGTGCCAGCAGCCAGCGACTAGCGGGATTAAACACCGGGGAGCTGTTTTTT.